This TCR beta chain is drawn from a study of cytomegalovirus exposure and HLA in healthy donors. General study points: Cytomegalovirus status was reportedly diagnosed by the classifier with high specificity and sensitivity. In a later analysis, HLA-associated beta chains showed higher expansion and lower generation probabilities than comparable chains.

The PCR made use of 60 Vbeta and 13 Jbeta primers. Profiled with immunoSEQ multiplex PCR; TCRdb holds only in-frame clones, not every one. The data hold 65,000 to 100,000 clones, with about 74% observed a single time. Of note for this clone: The antigen is unknown.

The germline CDR1 and CDR2 sequences are SGDLS and YYNGEE. V gave up 5 bases and J gave up 3 bases; unmatched junction bases: 6. The length of the CDR3 is 14 residues. The clonotype comes from a man in his forties in good health and CMV-seronegative. The chain joins TRBV9 to TRBJ2-3; TRBD1 matches at 7 bases. The sample consisted of PBMCs. The chain's CDR3 is CASSTGDATDTQYF. The CDR3 DNA reads as TGTGCCAGCAGTACAGGGGACGCAACAGATACGCAGTATTTT. The full variable domain, rest sourced from reference TRBV9 and TRBJ2-3, is DSGVTQTPKHLITATGQRVTLRCSPRSGDLSVYWYQQSLDQGLQFLIQYYNGEERAKGNILERFSAQQFPDLHSELNLSSLELGDSALYFCASSTGDATDTQYFGPGTRLTVL.